The 31 T cell receptor beta chains below all came from one sample that was sequenced in a study of chemoradiotherapy in HPV16-positive cancers. Here immunoSEQ multiplex PCR was the method, and the copy in TCRdb shows in-frame clones only, minus some. The data show some 34,000 clones, about nine tenths seen once. The specimen was blood, collected from a patient who underwent chemoradiotherapy. These receptor sequences come from a human donor with HPV-associated anogenital cancer.

The chain carries TRBV5-1 and TRBJ2-7, with D possibly being TRBD2 (6 bases). The V end was cut by 0 bases, the J end by 3 bases, with 10 bases between. Germline lookup yields CDR1 SGHRS and CDR2 YFSETQ. The CDR3 has 14 amino acids. The CDR3 coding sequence is TGCGCCAGCAGCTTGGGGAGGGGTGACTACGAGCAGTACTTC. It translates to CASSLGRGDYEQYF.

J is TRBJ2-3 and V is TRBV5-8; D perhaps matches TRBD2 (5 bases). Trimming pared 0 bases from V and 0 bases from J, leaving 11 bases between. In germline, CDR1 is SGHTS, CDR2 YDEGEE. The CDR3 is 16 amino acids. The CDR3 protein is CASSLAASSSTDTQYF. The CDR3 coding sequence is TGTGCCAGCAGCTTGGCGGCTAGCTCTAGCACAGATACGCAGTATTTT.

This clone was seen a handful of times. The V and J genes are TRBV10-1 and TRBJ1-1; no reliable D call. Germline CDR1 and CDR2: WNHNN and SYGVQD (reference sequence). V shed 1 base and J shed 3 bases, with 9 bases lying between them. This CDR3 has 14 amino acids. The DNA of the CDR3 is TGCGCCAGCAGTGAGTACGCCGGGGACACTGAAGCTTTCTTT. Its translation: CASSEYAGDTEAFF.

The chain employs TRBV6-1 and TRBJ1-1, with TRBD1 identical over 8 bases. V lost 5 bases to trimming and J lost 4 bases; unmatched junction nucleotides: 9. The CDR3 length is 15 residues. The germline V gene has CDR1 MNHNS and CDR2 SASEGT. The CDR3 spells CASSIHRGLITEAFF. CDR3 in DNA: TGTGCCAGCAGTATCCACAGGGGGTTGATCACTGAAGCTTTCTTT.

This clone was seen once. The chain couples TRBV18 to TRBJ2-3; TRBD1 matches 8 bases. Trimming took 4 bases from V and 3 from J; bases not matched to a gene: 6. Germline V CDR1 and CDR2: KGHSH, LQKENI. The CDR3 contains 15 residues. The CDR3 bases are TGTGCCAGCTCACGGACAGGGCTAGGGACAGATACGCAGTATTTT. This translates into CASSRTGLGTDTQYF.

This chain connects TRBV30 to TRBJ1-2; 8 nucleotides align to TRBD1. Germline V gene sequence: CDR1 GTSNPN, CDR2 SVGIG (reference sequence). CDR3 length: 12 residues. After removal of 1 base from V and 5 bases from J, the junction contained 0 bases not matched to a gene. CDR3 in amino acids: CAWSGDRYGYTF. The CDR3 DNA is TGTGCCTGGAGTGGGGACAGGTATGGCTACACCTTC.

This sequence joins TRBV6-4 and TRBJ2-1, with D unclear. The germline V and J ends were trimmed by 4 bases and 6 bases, with 10 bases remaining between them. CDR1 MRHNA and CDR2 SNTAGT come from the germline V gene. CDR3 size: 13 residues. CDR3 DNA sequence: TGTGCCAGCAGTGCCCAAGGAGTCAATGAGCAGTTCTTC. It is translated as CASSAQGVNEQFF.

V is TRBV5-1 and J is TRBJ1-4; 7 bases map to TRBD1. The CDR3 contains 16 residues. Germline CDR1 SGHRS, CDR2 YFSETQ. The V segment lost 0 bases and the J segment 1 base; nucleotides outside the gene matches: 3. The CDR3 loop is CASSLVAGGTNEKLFF. The CDR3 coding sequence is TGCGCCAGCAGCTTGGTGGCAGGGGGAACTAATGAAAAACTGTTTTTT.

The gene calls are TRBV30 and TRBJ1-1; the D is unclear. This CDR3 is 13 amino acids long. Trimming removed 2 bases at V and 1 base at J, with 8 bases between. Germline V gene lookup returns CDR1 GTSNPN and CDR2 SVGIG (reference sequence). CDR3 protein: CAWSLRGNTEAFF. DNA of the CDR3: TGTGCCTGGAGTCTTCGGGGGAACACTGAAGCTTTCTTT. The variable domain in full, with the rest retrieved from reference TRBV30 and TRBJ1-1, is SQTIHQWPATLVQPVGSPLSLECTVEGTSNPNLYWYRQAAGRGLQLLFYSVGIGQISSEVPQNLSASRPQDRQFILSSKKLLLSDSGFYLCAWSLRGNTEAFFGQGTRLTVV.

In this sample, this clone turned up once. This chain uses TRBV7-8 with TRBJ1-6; the D gene is possibly TRBD1 (6 bases). Trimming removed 8 bases at V and 10 bases at J, with 15 bases between. Germline V gene sequence: CDR1 SGHVS, CDR2 FQNEAQ. The CDR3 totals 13 residues. In DNA, the CDR3 is TGTGCCAGCCGTGACAGGTCAGCCTCACCCCTCCACTTT. Encoded protein: CASRDRSASPLHF.

This chain uses TRBV2 with TRBJ2-1, with D possibly matching TRBD1 (6 bases). The CDR3 sequence is 13 residues long. V was clipped by 8 bases and J by 9 bases, with 17 bases between them. Germline-derived CDR1 and CDR2 are SNHLY and FYNNEI. The CDR3 DNA reads as TGTGCCAGCGGCCCCGTGGGGGCGAGTGAGCAGTTCTTC. It is translated as CASGPVGASEQFF.

This clone was counted between two and nine times. The chain uses TRBV5-4 and TRBJ1-2; 7 positions agree with TRBD1. J was trimmed by 8 bases and V by 4 bases; bases with no gene match: 8. The V gene's germline CDR1 is SGHNT and CDR2 YYREEE (reference sequence). The CDR3 has 13 residues. The CDR3 region has the DNA TGTGCCAGCAGCCAAGACAGGGTTCGCGGCTACACCTTC. Its translation is CASSQDRVRGYTF.

The chain carries TRBV4-1 and TRBJ2-5; 12 positions agree with TRBD2. Trimming cost V 4 bases and J 5 bases; bases outside gene matches: 8. CDR3 size: 16 residues. Germline CDR1 is MGHRA and CDR2 is YSYEKL. The CDR3 reads CASSLRTSGETETQYF. Here the CDR3 DNA reads TGCGCCAGCAGCCTACGGACTAGCGGGGAGACGGAGACCCAGTACTTC.

Notes on this clone: The junction and the germline gene differ at one end; a read error may be behind it. The chain joins TRBV6-5 to TRBJ1-2; 8 bases fit TRBD1. The CDR3 consists of 11 residues. Germline V gene data show CDR1 as MNHEY and CDR2 as SVGAGI. In DNA, the CDR3 is TGTGCCAGCGGATTGACAGGGGTTAATGGCTTC. It encodes CASGLTGVNGF.

The chain is built from TRBV11-3 and TRBJ2-1; the match to TRBD2 covers 7 bases. The CDR3 is 18 amino acids. Trimming took 4 bases from V and 5 from J; bases not matched to a gene: 17. Germline CDR1 reads SGHNT; CDR2 reads YENEEA. CDR3 amino acids: CASSSTWGGGVYHNEQFF. The CDR3 DNA reads TGTGCCAGCAGCTCCACTTGGGGCGGGGGTGTTTACCACAATGAGCAGTTCTTC.

This clone was found once. The rearrangement uses TRBV18 and TRBJ2-2, with D possibly being TRBD2 (6 bases). Per the germline V gene, CDR1 is KGHSH and CDR2 is LQKENI. CDR3 length: 15 residues. V was shortened by 8 bases and J by 1 base, with 14 bases between the two germline ends. In nucleotides, the CDR3 is TGTGCCAGCACCAAAGCGGGTAGGAACACCGGGGAGCTGTTTTTT. Translated, it gives CASTKAGRNTGELFF.

This clone appeared a few times. This chain links TRBV6-5 with TRBJ2-7, with 7 bases that match TRBD1. This CDR3 region has 14 residues. The germline V gene encodes CDR1 MNHEY and CDR2 SVGAGI. The J segment lost 5 bases and the V segment lost 6 bases, leaving 10 bases of the junction unmatched. CDR3 region: CASRPPTGKNEQYF. The CDR3 coding sequence is TGTGCCAGCAGGCCACCGACAGGGAAGAACGAGCAGTACTTC.

The chain carries TRBV19 and TRBJ1-2; no reliable D call. V lost 3 bases and J 3 bases, leaving 8 bases between the germline ends. The CDR3 has 13 amino acids. Germline V gene sequence: CDR1 LNHDA, CDR2 SQIVND (reference sequence). The CDR3 bases are TGTGCCAGTAGTATTTCCGGAGACTATGGCTACACCTTC. Translated: CASSISGDYGYTF.

The chain recombines TRBV2 with TRBJ2-5; D is tentatively TRBD1 or TRBD2 (7 bases each). The germline V and J ends were trimmed by 5 bases and 5 bases, with 18 bases remaining between them. The CDR3 totals 15 residues. From germline, CDR1 is SNHLY and CDR2 FYNNEI. The CDR3 spells CASSSSAGGGETQYF. As DNA, the CDR3 is TGTGCCAGCAGTAGTTCGGCAGGGGGAGGGGAGACCCAGTACTTC.

The V call is TRBV18, the J call TRBJ1-2, with D unclear. Germline loops: CDR1 KGHSH, CDR2 LQKENI. V was trimmed by 3 bases and J by 7 bases, leaving 15 bases between them. This CDR3 spans 14 amino acids. The CDR3 DNA is TGTGCCAGCTCACCGCCAAGTGACCCCGCTGGCTACACCTTC. Protein: CASSPPSDPAGYTF.

This chain joins TRBV19 and TRBJ2-2; 9 bases fit TRBD2. Germline CDR1 is LNHDA and CDR2 is SQIVND (reference sequence). The CDR3 length is 15 residues. J was trimmed by 4 bases and V by 5 bases; bases with no gene match: 5. For the CDR3, the DNA is TGTGCCAGTAGTGTGCGGGGGGGCATCACCGGGGAGCTGTTTTTT. Its protein is CASSVRGGITGELFF.

Of note for this clone: Compared with germline, one end of the junction differs, possibly owing to a read error. This chain joins TRBV28 and TRBJ1-3; D unclear. CDR1 is MDHEN and CDR2 is SYDVKM in the germline V gene. The CDR3 runs 11 residues. The CDR3: CASGFGSTIYF. The CDR3 DNA follows: TGTGCCTCGGGATTTGGAAGCACCATATATTTT.

The chain joins TRBV7-6 to TRBJ2-3; 9 bases are a match to TRBD2. There are 17 residues in the CDR3. CDR1 and CDR2 from the germline V gene are SGHVS and FNYEAQ. V gave up 0 bases and J gave up 2 bases; unmatched junction bases: 6. CDR3 region: CASSLAVSGGITDTQYF. The CDR3 DNA reads TGTGCCAGCAGCTTAGCGGTTAGCGGGGGAATCACAGATACGCAGTATTTT.

The chain has TRBV19 and TRBJ1-2; D perhaps matches TRBD1 (6 bases). The ends were cut back, 6 bases at V and 5 bases at J, with 22 bases in the middle. The CDR3 runs to 16 residues. Germline CDR1 LNHDA, CDR2 SQIVND (reference sequence). As DNA, the CDR3 is TGTGCCAGTAGAGAAACCGGGACCGCGAGGGGGTATGGCTACACCTTC. It is translated as CASRETGTARGYGYTF.

The chain uses TRBV2 and TRBJ2-7; D unclear. The V gene's germline CDR1 is SNHLY and CDR2 FYNNEI. This CDR3 spans 12 amino acids. V was pared by 1 base and J by 8 bases, with 9 bases between. CDR3: CASSEGVWKQYF. In DNA form, the CDR3 reads TGTGCCAGCAGTGAAGGAGTTTGGAAGCAGTACTTC.

The chain joins TRBV19 to TRBJ1-4; TRBD1 aligns across 8 bases. The germline V gene has CDR1 LNHDA and CDR2 SQIVND (reference sequence). J lost 0 bases, V lost 9 bases, and 6 bases had no gene match. The CDR3 spans 15 residues. CDR3 region: CASKGQEATNEKLFF. Written as DNA, the CDR3 is TGTGCCAGCAAGGGACAGGAGGCAACTAATGAAAAACTGTTTTTT.

A note on this clone: Compared with germline, one end of the junction differs, possibly owing to a read error. The V call is TRBV4-2, the J call TRBJ1-4; D remains ambiguous. The length of the CDR3 is 12 residues. Per germline, CDR1 LGHNA and CDR2 YNFKEQ. The CDR3 bases are TGTGCCAGCAGCCAAGGTGGGAAGCCATTGTATTTT. It translates to CASSQGGKPLYF.

This clone occurred once. V gene TRBV28 combines with J gene TRBJ1-1; 10 bases map to TRBD1. The V segment lost 6 bases and the J segment 4 bases; nucleotides outside the gene matches: 8. Germline V gene lookup returns CDR1 MDHEN and CDR2 SYDVKM. The CDR3 runs to 15 residues. Here the CDR3 DNA reads TGTGCCAGCAGACCGACAGGGGGCTCTCGCACTGAAGCTTTCTTT. It translates to CASRPTGGSRTEAFF.

The J gene is TRBJ1-6, the V gene TRBV5-6; D may be TRBD1 (5 bases). Germline V gives CDR1 SGHDT, CDR2 YYEEEE. This CDR3 region has 15 residues. Trimming removed 4 bases from V and 9 bases from J, with 17 bases in between. CDR3 sequence reads: CASSLRDRGSSPLHF. The CDR3 nucleotides are TGTGCCAGCAGCCTCAGGGATCGTGGGAGTTCACCCCTCCACTTT.

The chain uses TRBV6-4 and TRBJ2-5, with D possibly TRBD1 on 6 matching bases. Germline CDR1 MRHNA, CDR2 SNTAGT. Trimming took 8 bases from V and 5 from J, leaving 18 bases between them. There are 14 residues in the CDR3. The CDR3 DNA follows: TGTGCCAGCTTGGGACCCCAGGGGCCGGAGACCCAGTACTTC. It specifies CASLGPQGPETQYF.

The rearrangement uses TRBV6-6 and TRBJ2-5, with D uncertain. V was clipped by 0 bases and J by 4 bases, with 3 bases between them. CDR1 is MNHNY and CDR2 is SVGAGI in the germline V gene (reference sequence). The CDR3 loop spans 12 amino acids. CDR3 amino acids: CASSYSTETQYF. CDR3 DNA: TGTGCCAGCAGTTACTCAACAGAGACCCAGTACTTC.